These T cell receptor beta chains were read from a single sample in a study of sequential checkpoint blockade in melanoma. The protocol was immunoSEQ multiplex PCR, while the TCRdb copy is restricted to in-frame clones and leaves out a portion. The profile covers approximately 31,000 clones, with about 86% appearing a single time and 22% taken by the ten largest. The sample in question was CD8+ T cells sorted from blood (inferred from file names), obtained from a patient given nivolumab and ipilimumab in sequence. The receptors shown here come from a human donor with melanoma. CDR3s include the opening cysteine and the closing phenylalanine or tryptophan. A D gene is named only where the DNA matches it firmly. Size is stated for part of the rows, as once, few or many counts, or as a class when the clone is expanded.

v_call	j_call	clone_size	d_call	cdr3_nt	cdr3_aa
TRBV7-9	TRBJ2-5	NA	TRBD1	TGTGCCAGCAGCACGGGACAGACCCAAGAGACCCAGTACTTC	CASSTGQTQETQYF
TRBV6-4	TRBJ1-2	NA	NA	TGTGCCAGCAGTGAATCCGCCGAGTACAGGATCTATGGCTACACCTTC	CASSESAEYRIYGYTF
TRBV6-1	TRBJ2-7	NA	TRBD1	TGTGCCAGCAGTCGCCGGGACAGTCCCTACGAGCAGTACTTC	CASSRRDSPYEQYF
TRBV29-1	TRBJ2-3	NA	TRBD2	TGCAGCGTTCTGGGGGGGTACACAGATACGCAGTATTTT	CSVLGGYTDTQYF
TRBV7-9	TRBJ2-5	NA	TRBD2	TGTGCCAGCAGCCGGGGGGGGGACGAGACCCAGTACTTC	CASSRGGDETQYF
TRBV6-6	TRBJ2-7	NA	NA	TGTGCCAGCAGGGGATCAGGGGTAGGATCCTCCTACGAGCAGTACTTC	CASRGSGVGSSYEQYF
TRBV28	TRBJ1-5	NA	NA	TGTGCCAGCAGTTCCCGAAGGGGATGGGGGGTTCAGCCCCAGCATTTT	CASSSRRGWGVQPQHF
TRBV27	TRBJ1-1	NA	NA	TGTGCCAGCAGCGAACCCGGGGGTGGCACTGAAGCTTTCTTT	CASSEPGGGTEAFF
TRBV19	TRBJ2-2	NA	NA	TGTGCCAGTAGTATCGTGGCCGGGGGGGAGCTGTTTTTT	CASSIVAGGELFF
TRBV10-1	TRBJ2-5	NA	NA	TGCGCCAGCAGTGAGTTTGGAGGGGCCACCTCGGAGACCCAGTACTTC	CASSEFGGATSETQYF
TRBV15	TRBJ2-1	NA	NA	TGTGCCACCAGCAGAGATCGGGGTTCCTACAATGAGCAGTTCTTC	CATSRDRGSYNEQFF
TRBV11-2	TRBJ2-7	NA	TRBD2	TGTGCCAGCAGCACCTCGACTAGCGGGAGGCCCTACGAGCAGTACTTC	CASSTSTSGRPYEQYF
TRBV2	TRBJ2-1	NA	NA	TGTGCCAGCAGTGAGAGTCTGACTAGCTCCTACAATGAGCAGTTCTTC	CASSESLTSSYNEQFF
TRBV5-4	TRBJ2-6	NA	NA	TGTGCCAGCAGCTTGGACGGGTGGGGGGCCAACGTCCTGACTTTC	CASSLDGWGANVLTF
TRBV11-2	TRBJ2-1	medium-sized	NA	TGTGCCAGCAGCTTGGCGACAGTCAATGAGCAGTTCTTC	CASSLATVNEQFF
TRBV7-8	TRBJ2-7	NA	TRBD2	TGTGCCAGCACCAGCGGGAATGACCTCTACGAGCAGTACTTC	CASTSGNDLYEQYF
TRBV9	TRBJ2-5	NA	NA	TGTGCCAGCAGCGCCGGGTCTCCGGGGGAGACCCAGTACTTC	CASSAGSPGETQYF
TRBV27	TRBJ2-7	NA	NA	TGTGCCAGCAGTTTAAGAGACAATGTCTACGAGCAGTACTTC	CASSLRDNVYEQYF
TRBV11-2	TRBJ2-7	few	NA	TGTGCCAGCAGCTCGGCGGTGGAGGACGAGCAGTACTTC	CASSSAVEDEQYF
TRBV19	TRBJ1-1	NA	NA	TGTGCCAGTAGTAGGAGGCACCCTAACACTGAAGCTTTCTTT	CASSRRHPNTEAFF
TRBV6-5	TRBJ2-2	NA	NA	TGTGCCAGCAGTTATATCGGAGGGACCGGGGAGCTGTTTTTT	CASSYIGGTGELFF
TRBV7-8	TRBJ2-7	NA	TRBD2	TGTGCCAGCAGCTCCAGACTAGCCCCATTGGGGGAGCAGTACTTC	CASSSRLAPLGEQYF
TRBV4-3	TRBJ2-7	NA	NA	TGCGCCAGCAGCCAAGGGCAGGGCCTCTCCTACGAGCAGTACTTC	CASSQGQGLSYEQYF
TRBV28	TRBJ2-7	NA	TRBD1	TGTGCCAGCACCATTTGGGTAGGGGGCGGGTCCGAGCAGTACTTC	CASTIWVGGGSEQYF
TRBV5-4	TRBJ1-1	NA	TRBD1	TGTGCCAGCAGGCAGGACAGGGGCCCGGAAGCTTTCTTT	CASRQDRGPEAFF
TRBV7-2	TRBJ2-1	NA	NA	TGTGCCAGCAGTCCCCCCGGGAGAGCAGTTGGAGATGAGCAGTTCTTC	CASSPPGRAVGDEQFF
TRBV19	TRBJ1-2	NA	NA	TGTGCCAGTAGTATAGGTCCGGGGAACGCTAACTATGGCTACACCTTC	CASSIGPGNANYGYTF
TRBV28	TRBJ2-1	NA	TRBD1	TGTGCCAGCAGTTATGGACAGGGGTACGAGCAGTTCTTC	CASSYGQGYEQFF
TRBV4-1	TRBJ2-5	NA	TRBD1	TGCGCCAGCAGCCCCGACAGGGAAGAGACCCAGTACTTC	CASSPDREETQYF
TRBV7-9	TRBJ2-7	NA	NA	TGTGCCAGCAGCCCCCGTGGCCCCTACGAGCAGTACTTC	CASSPRGPYEQYF
TRBV19	TRBJ2-1	NA	NA	TGTGCCAGTAGTATTAGCTTTTACAATGAGCAGTTCTTC	CASSISFYNEQFF
TRBV6-5	TRBJ1-5	NA	NA	TGTGCCAGCAGCTCGGGGGAGGCTGATCCGCCCCAGCATTTT	CASSSGEADPPQHF
TRBV28	TRBJ1-1	once	NA	TGTGCCAGCAGTTTGGGGGGTGGCCCCACTGAAGCTTTCTTT	CASSLGGGPTEAFF
TRBV28	TRBJ2-1	NA	TRBD2	TGTGCCAGCAGTGGCTCGACTAGCAACAATGAGCAGTTCTTC	CASSGSTSNNEQFF
TRBV6-5	TRBJ1-4	NA	TRBD1	TGTGCCAGCAGTTACACAACAGGGGAAGTTTGGGAAAAACTGTTTTTT	CASSYTTGEVWEKLFF
TRBV9	TRBJ2-2	NA	NA	TGTGCCAGCAGCGTAGCTCTGAAGGAGGCCGGGGAGCTGTTTTTT	CASSVALKEAGELFF
TRBV11-2	TRBJ2-7	NA	NA	TGTGCCAGCAGCTTAGTCAGGGGTTCCTACGAGCAGTACTTC	CASSLVRGSYEQYF
TRBV10-3	TRBJ2-2	NA	NA	TGTGCCACCGGGACTGGACCAAACACCGGGGAGCTGTTTTTT	CATGTGPNTGELFF
TRBV27	TRBJ2-3	NA	NA	TGTGCCAGCAGTTACCTCAGGGGTAGGGAGCAGTATTTT	CASSYLRGREQYF
TRBV29-1	TRBJ2-1	NA	NA	TGCAGCGTTGCTTACAATGAGCAGTTCTTC	CSVAYNEQFF
TRBV4-1	TRBJ2-7	NA	NA	TGCGCCAGCAGCCACCTTAGCGGATCCTACGAGCAGTACTTC	CASSHLSGSYEQYF
TRBV10-1	TRBJ2-1	NA	TRBD2	TGCGCCAGCAGTAGTAGTCCGGGAGGGTCCTACAATGAGCAGTTCTTC	CASSSSPGGSYNEQFF
TRBV6-5	TRBJ2-3	NA	NA	TGTGCCAGCAGTTCCGCATGGACTGTGGCAGATACGCAGTATTTT	CASSSAWTVADTQYF
TRBV19	TRBJ2-5	NA	TRBD1	TGTGCCAGTAGTCCCTCGGACAGGGGGGGAGAGCAAGAGACCCAGTACTTC	CASSPSDRGGEQETQYF
TRBV12-5	TRBJ2-5	NA	NA	TGTGCTAGTGGTTTGGTAGAACAGGATGACCAAGAGACCCAGTACTTC	CASGLVEQDDQETQYF
TRBV4-1	TRBJ2-7	NA	TRBD1	TGCGCCAGCCGCCCTGGACAGGGGGTAGGGTACGAGCAGTACTTC	CASRPGQGVGYEQYF
TRBV7-9	TRBJ2-5	NA	NA	TGTGCCAGCAGCCGACTCTCGGAGACCCAGTACTTC	CASSRLSETQYF
TRBV19	TRBJ1-5	NA	TRBD1	TGTGCCAGTAGTAACGACAGGGGAAGCAATCAGCCCCAGCATTTT	CASSNDRGSNQPQHF
TRBV11-2	TRBJ2-7	NA	NA	TGTGCCAGCAGCTCGGGACTCAACTACGAGCAGTACTTC	CASSSGLNYEQYF
TRBV21-1	TRBJ2-7	NA	NA	TGTGCCAGCCGTTACGACTTAGCGGGGACTAACTACGAGCAGTACTTC	CASRYDLAGTNYEQYF
TRBV27	TRBJ2-1	NA	NA	TGTGCCAGCAGTTTTAGCCTTGGGTCCTACAATGAGCAGTTCTTC	CASSFSLGSYNEQFF